This section outlines one TCR beta chain sequence together with its context. Its antigen is unknown. V was trimmed by 2 bases and J by 8 bases, leaving 19 bases between them. This CDR3 is 16 amino acids long. Per germline, CDR1 KGHSH and CDR2 LQKENI. This sample is drawn from a study of T cell responses to AZD1222 COVID-19 vaccine. Study in general: Analysis merged second doses at about 4 or about 12 weeks.

The study, taken as a whole, reports: Most donors were white British and more were female, and clonal diversity was possibly underestimated. The study sampled repertoires only after the peak T cell response.

The data were produced by immunoSEQ multiplex PCR, yet TCRdb's version contains in-frame clones alone and is incomplete. The sample carries some 110,000 clones, approximately 90% recorded once. The receptor was derived from an adult in good health. The starting material was peripheral blood, obtained on day 0 of AZD1222 vaccination. The chain combines TRBV18 with TRBJ1-5, with D possibly being TRBD1 (6 bases). CDR3 in DNA: TGTGCCAGCTCACCAAGGGAAGGGACAATAGAGAAGCCCCAGCATTTT. It specifies CASSPREGTIEKPQHF.